This T cell receptor beta chain is from a study of cytotoxic CD8 clonotypes in ibrutinib-treated CLL. On the study more broadly: Productive templates averaged approximately 260,000 per sample, and productive rearrangements about 89,000.

Sequencing used immunoSEQ multiplex PCR; TCRdb keeps in-frame clones, though not all of them. The table has 250,000 or so clones, roughly 70% seen once. The V gene lost 4 bases and the J gene lost 4 bases, with 14 bases spanning the gap. The CDR3 has 14 amino acids. Germline-derived CDR1 and CDR2 are LGHNA and YSLEER. Sequenced here: PBMCs, sampled after 24 months of ibrutinib treatment. This chain connects TRBV4-3 to TRBJ2-7; a possible D gene is TRBD1 (5 bases). This clonotype was sampled from a human donor with chronic lymphocytic leukemia. DNA of the CDR3: TGCGCCAGCAGCCTCCAAGGGGCCGGGTACGAGCAGTACTTC. It encodes CASSLQGAGYEQYF.